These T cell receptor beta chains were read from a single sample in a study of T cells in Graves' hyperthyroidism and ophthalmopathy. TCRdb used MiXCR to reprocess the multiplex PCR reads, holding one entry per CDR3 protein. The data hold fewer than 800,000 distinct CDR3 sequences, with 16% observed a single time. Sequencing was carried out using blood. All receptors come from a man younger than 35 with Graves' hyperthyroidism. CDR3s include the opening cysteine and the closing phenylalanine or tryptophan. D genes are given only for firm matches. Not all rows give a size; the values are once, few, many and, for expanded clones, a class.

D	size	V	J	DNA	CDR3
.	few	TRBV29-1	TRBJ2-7	TGCAGCGTGGGTAGGCAGAACCGCCACGAGCAGTACTTC	CSVGRQNRHEQYF
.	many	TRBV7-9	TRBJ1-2	TGTGCCAGCAGCTTAGAGGCAGGGCGGTATGGCTACACCTTC	CASSLEAGRYGYTF
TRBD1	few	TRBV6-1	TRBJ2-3	TGTGCCAGCAGTTCGACAGGGTTGGCAGATACGCAGTATTTT	CASSSTGLADTQYF
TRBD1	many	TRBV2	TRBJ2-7	TGTGCCAGCAGTGTCGGGACAGGGGTCTACGAGCAGTACTTC	CASSVGTGVYEQYF
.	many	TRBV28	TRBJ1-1	TGTGCCAGCAGTCACCCGCTTGAAGGGGCTTTCTTT	CASSHPLEGAFF
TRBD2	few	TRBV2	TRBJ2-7	TGTGCCAGCAGGGGAGGGACTAGCGGAAACTACGAGCAGTACTTC	CASRGGTSGNYEQYF
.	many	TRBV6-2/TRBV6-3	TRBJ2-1	TGTGCCAGTTCGGGTTTAATCGTGGGGAATGAGCAGTTCTTC	CASSGLIVGNEQFF
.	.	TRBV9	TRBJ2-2	TGTGCCAGCAGCGTAGAGGACACCGGGGAGCTGTTTTTT	CASSVEDTGELFF
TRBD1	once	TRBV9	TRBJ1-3	TGTGCCAGCAGCCCACTGGGACAGGATGGAAACACCATATATTTT	CASSPLGQDGNTIYF
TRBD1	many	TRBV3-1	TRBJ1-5	TGTGCCAGCAGCCAAGCCAGGGGGAGTTTCTGGCCCCAGCATTTT	CASSQARGSFWPQHF
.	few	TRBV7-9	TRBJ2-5	TGTGCCAGCAGCGCCGAGGTGGAGACCCAGTACTTC	CASSAEVETQYF
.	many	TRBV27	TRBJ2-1	TGTGCCAGCAGCCACGTGAGCTCCTACAATGAGCAGTTCTTC	CASSHVSSYNEQFF
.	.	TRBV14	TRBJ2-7	TGTGCCAGCAGCCGGGCACCTCACCCCTACGAGCAGTACTTC	CASSRAPHPYEQYF
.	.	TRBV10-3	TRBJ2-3	TGTGCCATCAGTGAGCACGGGACAAGTCTGGATACGCAGTATTTT	CAISEHGTSLDTQYF
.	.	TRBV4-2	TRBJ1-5	TGTGCCAGCAGCCAAGATCGCCATCAGGGTCGGCCCCAGCATTTT	CASSQDRHQGRPQHF
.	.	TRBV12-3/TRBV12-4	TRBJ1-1	TGTGCCAGCAGTTTAGTAGGCGTATACACTGAAGCTTTCTTT	CASSLVGVYTEAFF
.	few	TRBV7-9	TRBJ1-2	TGTGCCAGCAGCCCCATCAGGGCCTCAGATGGCTACACCTTC	CASSPIRASDGYTF
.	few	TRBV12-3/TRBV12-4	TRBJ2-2	TGTGCCAGCAGTTTGGCAGGAACCCTTACCGGGGAGCTGTTTTTT	CASSLAGTLTGELFF
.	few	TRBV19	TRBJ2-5	TGTGCCAGTAGTATATCTGGGCAAGAGACCCAGTACTTC	CASSISGQETQYF
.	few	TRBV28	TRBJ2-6	TGTGCCAGCAGTTTTGGGCAGGGAAGGGCCAACGTCCTGACTTTC	CASSFGQGRANVLTF
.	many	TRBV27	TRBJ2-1	TGTGCCAGCAGTCCGCTTCCTCGCCAGTACAATGAGCAGTTCTTC	CASSPLPRQYNEQFF
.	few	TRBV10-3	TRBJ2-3	TGTGCCATCGGAGGGACCGCCACAGATACGCAGTATTTT	CAIGGTATDTQYF
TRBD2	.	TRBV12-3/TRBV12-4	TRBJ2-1	TGTGCCAGCATGCTACCGGGACTAGGGCACAATGGAGGGGAGCAGTTCTTC	CASMLPGLGHNGGEQFF
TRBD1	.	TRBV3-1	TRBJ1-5	TGTGCCAGCAGCCAGGGCCGGGACAGGGGAAATCAGCCCCAGCATTTT	CASSQGRDRGNQPQHF
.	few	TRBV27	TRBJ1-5	TGTGCCAGCAGTGCAAGACCTCCACGAGGCAATCAGCCCCAGCATTTT	CASSARPPRGNQPQHF
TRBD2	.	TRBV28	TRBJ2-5	TGTGCCAGCAGTTTGGGGTGGAGTGGGACTAGCGGGAGGGCCAGGCTCCAAGAGACCCAGTACTTC	CASSLGWSGTSGRARLQETQYF
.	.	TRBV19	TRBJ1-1	TGTGCCAGTACCCTCACGCAAGGGAATGGTGGCACTGAAGCTTTCTTT	CASTLTQGNGGTEAFF
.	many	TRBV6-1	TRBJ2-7	TGTGCCAGCGCAGGACTACAGGGATACGAGCAGTACTTC	CASAGLQGYEQYF
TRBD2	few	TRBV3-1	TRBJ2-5	TGTGCCAGCAGCAAACGACTAGCGGTGTACCAAGAGACCCAGTACTTC	CASSKRLAVYQETQYF
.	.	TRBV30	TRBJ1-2	TGTGCCTGGAGCCCGGACGGCCGAAACTATGGCTACACCTTC	CAWSPDGRNYGYTF
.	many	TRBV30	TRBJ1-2	TGTGCCTGGAGTGCTCGATCGGTCGGTAACTATGGCTACACCTTC	CAWSARSVGNYGYTF
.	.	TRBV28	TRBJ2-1	TGTGCCAGCAGTTTTCCGGGGGATTACAATGAGCAGTTCTTC	CASSFPGDYNEQFF
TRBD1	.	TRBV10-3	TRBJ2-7	TGTGCCATCAGTGGCGCGGACAGGGGCTACGAGCAGTACTTC	CAISGADRGYEQYF
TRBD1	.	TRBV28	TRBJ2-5	TGTGCCAGCAGCCCCTCGGTCAGGGGGATTCAAGAGACCCAGTACTTC	CASSPSVRGIQETQYF
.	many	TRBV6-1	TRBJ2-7	TGTGCCAGCAGTGAAGGGATAGGGTCCATTCAAGAGCAGTACTTC	CASSEGIGSIQEQYF
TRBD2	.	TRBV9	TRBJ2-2	TGTGCCAGCAGCGTACAGCAAGCGGGAGCGTCCGGGGAGCTGTTTTTT	CASSVQQAGASGELFF